The clone carrying this TCR beta chain was seen only once. Antigen unknown. The V and J ends lost 4 bases and 3 bases, in that order; junction bases with no gene match: 11. Germline V CDR1 and CDR2: SGHVS, FQNEAQ. There are 17 residues in the CDR3. The sample belongs to a study of T cell responses to AZD1222 COVID-19 vaccine. About the study: Some second doses came at about 4 weeks and others at about 12 weeks; these were pooled.

The protocol was immunoSEQ multiplex PCR, while the TCRdb copy is restricted to in-frame clones and leaves out a portion. Of fewer than 200,000 clones listed, over 80% are singletons. Findings of the study overall: There were mostly white British donors and more females than males, and clonal diversity was possibly underestimated. Rises in breadth and depth of Spike-specific TCRs came after two AZD1222 doses.

This specimen consisted of peripheral blood, obtained on day 0 of AZD1222 vaccination. The chain joins TRBV7-8 to TRBJ2-2, with TRBD1 matching 7 bases. The receptor comes from an adult in good health. CDR3 nucleotide sequence: TGTGCCAGCAGCTCAGCCACAGGGGAACACTACACCGGGGAGCTGTTTTTT. This translates into CASSSATGEHYTGELFF.